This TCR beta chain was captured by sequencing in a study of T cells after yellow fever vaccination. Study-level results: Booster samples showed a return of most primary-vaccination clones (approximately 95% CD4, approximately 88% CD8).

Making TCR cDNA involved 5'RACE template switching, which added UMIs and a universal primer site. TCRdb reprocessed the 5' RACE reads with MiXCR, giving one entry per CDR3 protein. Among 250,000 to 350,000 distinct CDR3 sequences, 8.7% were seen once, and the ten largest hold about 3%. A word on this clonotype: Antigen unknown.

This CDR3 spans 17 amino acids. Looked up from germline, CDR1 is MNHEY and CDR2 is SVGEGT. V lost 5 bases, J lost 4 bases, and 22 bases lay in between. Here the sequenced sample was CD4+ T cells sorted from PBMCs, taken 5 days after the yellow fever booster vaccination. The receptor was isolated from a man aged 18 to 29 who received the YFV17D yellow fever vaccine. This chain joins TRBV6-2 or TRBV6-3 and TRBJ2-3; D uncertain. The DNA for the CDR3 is TGTGCCAGCAGTCCCTCTCCCCGATATGGGTACGCAGATACGCAGTATTTT. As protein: CASSPSPRYGYADTQYF.